The 10 T cell receptor beta chains presented below share a single source sample, sequenced in a study of T cell changes during pregnancy in multiple sclerosis. Sequencing was performed with immunoSEQ multiplex PCR; in TCRdb, only in-frame clones are kept and a portion is missing. The repertoire holds more than 55,000 clones, just over 90% seen once, with roughly 1.2% in the top ten. Material: peripheral blood, obtained in the third trimester of pregnancy. These receptors were collected from a female donor with multiple sclerosis, enrolled in a pregnancy study.

This chain uses TRBV27 with TRBJ2-1; 9 nucleotides agree with TRBD1. The CDR3 covers 17 residues. Germline CDR1 reads MNHEY; CDR2 reads SMNVEV (reference sequence). V lost 1 base, J lost 9 bases, and 13 bases stayed unmatched. DNA for the CDR3: TGTGCCAGCAGTTTATGGACCCCGGGACAGGGAATTGTTGAGCAGTTCTTC. This translates into CASSLWTPGQGIVEQFF.

V gene TRBV9 combines with J gene TRBJ2-1, with D uncertain. The germline V gene has CDR1 SGDLS and CDR2 YYNGEE. Trimming took 4 bases from V and 7 from J, leaving 12 bases between them. This CDR3 is 13 amino acids long. CDR3 bases: TGTGCCAGCAGCCCGTCCGACGGGAATGAGCAGTTCTTC. This encodes CASSPSDGNEQFF.

V is TRBV27 and J is TRBJ2-1; 9 nucleotides align to TRBD2. Trimming took 3 bases from V and 4 from J; bases not matched to a gene: 13. Germline CDR1 MNHEY, CDR2 SMNVEV (reference sequence). The CDR3 is made up of 18 amino acids. CDR3 nucleotide sequence: TGTGCCAGCAGTTTTGGACTAGCGAGAGGGGGGGGGTACAATGAGCAGTTCTTC. Protein product: CASSFGLARGGGYNEQFF.

The chain couples TRBV18 to TRBJ2-7; 8 bases map to TRBD2. Germline CDR1 reads KGHSH; CDR2 reads LQKENI. CDR3 length: 13 amino acids. The junction had 4 bases not matched to a gene; V was cut back by 2 bases and J by 7 bases. DNA for the CDR3: TGTGCCAGCTCACCAAGCGGGGGTCAAGAGCAGTACTTC. As protein: CASSPSGGQEQYF.

The rearrangement links TRBV4-1 to TRBJ1-4; D is unclear. V was shortened by 3 bases and J by 8 bases, with 16 bases between the two germline ends. The CDR3 runs to 15 residues. The germline CDR1 and CDR2 sequences are MGHRA and YSYEKL. CDR3 DNA sequence: TGCGCCAGCAGCCAGCCGGACCGAAGCGGGGAAAAACTGTTTTTT. The encoded protein is CASSQPDRSGEKLFF.

The gene calls are TRBV9 and TRBJ2-7; no clear D. The CDR3 is made up of 16 amino acids. V was trimmed by 4 bases and J by 2 bases, leaving 19 bases between them. Per germline, CDR1 SGDLS and CDR2 YYNGEE. CDR3 nucleotide sequence: TGTGCCAGCAGCCCAAGAGGAAGTGAGCCGGCCTACGAGCAGTACTTC. Translated, it gives CASSPRGSEPAYEQYF.

The genes are TRBV6-1 and TRBJ2-1; D perhaps matches TRBD2 (5 bases). Between the trimmed V and J ends, which lost 6 bases and 2 bases, there was a span of 14 bases. Per the germline V gene, CDR1 is MNHNS and CDR2 is SASEGT. This CDR3 contains 15 residues. The CDR3 loop reads CASRQDWSAYNEQFF. For the CDR3, the DNA is TGTGCCAGCAGGCAGGACTGGTCCGCCTACAATGAGCAGTTCTTC.

The rearrangement uses TRBV5-1 and TRBJ2-1, with 7 positions matching TRBD1. CDR1 SGHRS and CDR2 YFSETQ come from the germline V gene. The J segment lost 10 bases and the V segment lost 0 bases, leaving 13 bases of the junction unmatched. The CDR3 has 16 residues. CDR3 sequence reads: CASSLGLPTGSGEQFF. The CDR3 bases are TGCGCCAGCAGCTTGGGGCTCCCGACAGGGTCTGGGGAGCAGTTCTTC. The variable domain in full, with the rest retrieved from reference TRBV5-1 and TRBJ2-1, is KAGVTQTPRYLIKTRGQQVTLSCSPISGHRSVSWYQQTPGQGLQFLFEYFSETQRNKGNFPGRFSGRQFSNSRSEMNVSTLELGDSALYLCASSLGLPTGSGEQFFGPGTRLTVL.

V and J are TRBV10-3 and TRBJ1-3; 7 bases fit TRBD1. Germline V CDR1 and CDR2: ENHRY, SYGVKD. Trimming at V came to 5 bases and at J to 1 base, leaving 5 bases not matched to a gene. The CDR3 is 15 residues long. This chain's CDR3 is CAISLKQGSGNTIYF. DNA for the CDR3: TGTGCCATCAGTTTAAAACAGGGGTCTGGAAACACCATATATTTT.

The rearrangement links TRBV30 to TRBJ2-1; TRBD2 agrees at 9 bases. J gave up 10 bases and V 0 bases, and 7 bases lay outside the gene matches. The CDR3 loop spans 14 amino acids. Germline values: CDR1 GTSNPN, CDR2 SVGIG (reference sequence). CDR3 region: CAWSVRPSGTEQFF. The CDR3 DNA sequence: TGTGCCTGGAGTGTACGGCCTAGCGGGACCGAGCAGTTCTTC. Variable domain in full (rest from reference TRBV30 and TRBJ2-1): SQTIHQWPATLVQPVGSPLSLECTVEGTSNPNLYWYRQAAGRGLQLLFYSVGIGQISSEVPQNLSASRPQDRQFILSSKKLLLSDSGFYLCAWSVRPSGTEQFFGPGTRLTVL.